The next 23 T cell receptor beta chains were all read from a single sample in a study of cytomegalovirus exposure and HLA in healthy donors. The PCR ran on 60 Vbeta and 13 Jbeta primers. Some clones are missing from TCRdb's copy, which holds only in-frame ones; the method was immunoSEQ multiplex PCR. The profile shows 180,000 or so clones, roughly 75% of them singletons. Sequencing input: PBMCs. The receptors derive from a woman in her twenties or thirties in good health and CMV-seronegative.

V gene TRBV2 combines with J gene TRBJ2-3, with a possible D match to TRBD1 (6 bases). This CDR3 contains 13 residues. Germline values: CDR1 SNHLY, CDR2 FYNNEI. Trimming shortened V by 5 bases and J by 3 bases, and 9 bases separated the two germline ends. This chain's CDR3 is CASSLQGTDTQYF. For the CDR3, the DNA is TGTGCCAGCAGTCTACAGGGTACAGATACGCAGTATTTT.

V usage is TRBV7-6 and J usage is TRBJ2-1; D possibly corresponds to TRBD1 (5 bases). CDR1 is SGHVS and CDR2 is FNYEAQ in the germline V gene. V was clipped by 1 base and J by 9 bases, with 16 bases between them. This CDR3 has 15 residues. The CDR3: CASSLDSQGKLEQFF. As DNA, the CDR3 is TGTGCCAGCAGCTTAGATTCGCAGGGAAAACTTGAGCAGTTCTTC.

This chain links TRBV30 with TRBJ1-2; 8 bases line up with TRBD1. The trim removed 1 base at V and 5 bases at J, leaving 3 bases unmatched. This CDR3 contains 13 residues. Per germline, CDR1 GTSNPN and CDR2 SVGIG (reference sequence). The CDR3: CAWSGTGYYGYTF. CDR3 DNA: TGTGCCTGGAGTGGGACAGGGTATTATGGCTACACCTTC. The full variable domain, with the rest looked up from reference TRBV30 and TRBJ1-2, is SQTIHQWPATLVQPVGSPLSLECTVEGTSNPNLYWYRQAAGRGLQLLFYSVGIGQISSEVPQNLSASRPQDRQFILSSKKLLLSDSGFYLCAWSGTGYYGYTFGSGTRLTVV.

The CDR3 loop reads CASSLKGARDYGYTF. Written as DNA, the CDR3 is TGTGCCAGCAGTTTAAAGGGGGCGCGGGACTATGGCTACACCTTC. The chain employs TRBV27 and TRBJ1-2; 7 bases map to TRBD1. This CDR3 spans 15 amino acids. J gave up 3 bases and V 2 bases, and 6 bases lay outside the gene matches. Germline CDR1 MNHEY, CDR2 SMNVEV (reference sequence).

This clone appeared a single time. Different DNA sequences within this sample yield the same CDR3. This sequence joins TRBV18 and TRBJ1-2; D may be TRBD1 (5 bases). Deletions cut 2 bases from V and 2 bases from J, with 6 bases between. The CDR3 contains 13 residues. Germline-derived CDR1 and CDR2 are KGHSH and LQKENI. The CDR3 reads CASSPGQNYGYTF. CDR3 in DNA: TGTGCCAGCTCACCAGGACAAAACTATGGCTACACCTTC.

This clone has just a few counts. V usage is TRBV6-4 and J usage is TRBJ2-3, with 10 bases fitting TRBD2. The CDR3 runs 15 residues. The germline gives CDR1 MRHNA, CDR2 SNTAGT. The V segment lost 0 bases and the J segment 5 bases; nucleotides outside the gene matches: 2. The CDR3 loop reads CASSDSVAGGDTQYF. CDR3 DNA sequence: TGTGCCAGCAGTGACTCGGTAGCGGGGGGAGATACGCAGTATTTT.

The chain is built from TRBV30 and TRBJ2-1; D gene uncertain. V lost 5 bases and J lost 7, with 9 bases in between. CDR3 size: 11 residues. Germline CDR1 GTSNPN, CDR2 SVGIG (reference sequence). The CDR3 region is CAWGAPNEQFF. The CDR3 region has the DNA TGTGCCTGGGGAGCGCCAAATGAGCAGTTCTTC.

CDR3 protein: CSVDWTGGNRYTF. DNA of the CDR3: TGCAGCGTTGATTGGACAGGGGGGAATCGCTACACCTTC. V and J are TRBV29-1 and TRBJ1-2; 10 positions agree with TRBD1. Germline V gene sequence: CDR1 SQVTM, CDR2 ANQGSEA. V lost 3 bases and J lost 9; bases outside the gene matches: 7. The CDR3 has 13 amino acids.

This clone came up once. The CDR3 sequence: CASSPRQGANTGELFF. The CDR3, as DNA: TGTGCCAGCAGCCCTCGACAGGGGGCGAACACCGGGGAGCTGTTTTTT. This sequence joins TRBV7-9 and TRBJ2-2; TRBD1 agrees at 9 bases. There are 16 residues in the CDR3. Per germline, CDR1 SEHNR and CDR2 FQNEAQ (reference sequence). The trim removed 5 bases at V and 0 bases at J, leaving 4 bases unmatched.

The J gene is TRBJ1-1, the V gene TRBV13; D is perhaps TRBD1 (6 bases). Germline V gene lookup returns CDR1 PRHDT and CDR2 FYEKMQ (reference sequence). CDR3 length equals 17 residues. V was cut by 5 bases and J by 0 bases, with 19 bases left in between. The CDR3 is CASSAAGTTDLNTEAFF. In nucleotides, the CDR3 is TGTGCCAGCAGCGCGGCCGGGACAACCGATCTGAACACTGAAGCTTTCTTT.

V and J are TRBV11-2 and TRBJ2-7, with D tentatively TRBD1 (6 bases). Deletions cut 1 base from V and 1 base from J, with 8 bases between. This CDR3 spans 14 amino acids. CDR1 and CDR2 from the germline V gene are SGHAT and FQNNGV. The CDR3 spells CASSLGTGSYEQYF. The CDR3, as DNA: TGTGCCAGCAGCTTAGGAACAGGGTCCTACGAGCAGTACTTC.

This chain links TRBV25-1 with TRBJ2-3, with D possibly matching TRBD1 (6 bases). Trimming stripped 8 bases from V and 1 base from J, with 10 bases between. Germline CDR1 MGHDK, CDR2 SYGVNS. The length of the CDR3 is 13 residues. The CDR3 region is CASGTPGTDTQYF. CDR3 coding DNA: TGTGCCAGCGGGACACCTGGCACAGATACGCAGTATTTT.

V is TRBV4-1 and J is TRBJ1-4; no firm D call. Germline V lookup: CDR1 MGHRA, CDR2 YSYEKL. This CDR3 is 15 amino acids long. The germline V and J ends were trimmed by 0 bases and 5 bases, with 10 bases remaining between them. The CDR3 sequence is CASSQDGNPNEKLFF. The CDR3 DNA follows: TGCGCCAGCAGCCAAGATGGCAACCCCAATGAAAAACTGTTTTTT.

The chain carries TRBV5-1 and TRBJ1-3; 8 nucleotides agree with TRBD1. V lost 0 bases to trimming and J lost 1 base; unmatched junction nucleotides: 3. This CDR3 contains 16 residues. CDR1 is SGHRS and CDR2 is YFSETQ in the germline V gene. The CDR3 DNA is TGCGCCAGCAGCTTGGGGACAGGGTTTTCTGGAAACACCATATATTTT. Residues: CASSLGTGFSGNTIYF.

The V call is TRBV18, the J call TRBJ2-5; 7 bases are a match to TRBD1. CDR3 length equals 15 residues. Germline V gene sequence: CDR1 KGHSH, CDR2 LQKENI. V shed 6 bases, J shed 2 bases, and the junction held 9 bases outside the gene matches. The CDR3 DNA is TGTGCCAGCTCTCCCGGGGCGACAGGGCAAGAGACCCAGTACTTC. It yields the protein CASSPGATGQETQYF.

The chain is built from TRBV5-1 and TRBJ1-2; TRBD1 aligns across 7 bases. The CDR3 is 14 amino acids. The V gene's germline CDR1 is SGHRS and CDR2 YFSETQ. V shed 2 bases and J 7 bases; nucleotides not matched to a gene: 8. CDR3: CASSLVKGAVGYTF. The CDR3 DNA is TGCGCCAGCAGCTTAGTCAAGGGGGCGGTTGGCTACACCTTC.

The genes are TRBV6-1 and TRBJ1-5; D unresolved. V shed 1 base and J shed 5 bases, with 6 bases lying between them. Germline values: CDR1 MNHNS, CDR2 SASEGT. This CDR3 contains 13 residues. CDR3 DNA: TGTGCCAGCAGTGAAGTTCGGGATCAGCCCCAGCATTTT. This codes for CASSEVRDQPQHF.

The rearrangement joins TRBV27 to TRBJ2-1, with 10 bases identical to TRBD1. The CDR3 length is 19 residues. Trimming removed 1 base from V and 7 bases from J; junction bases left unmatched: 16. Per germline, CDR1 MNHEY and CDR2 SMNVEV (reference sequence). The CDR3 region is CASSLLRGAPGQGLNEQFF. The CDR3 nucleotides are TGTGCCAGCAGTTTATTGCGTGGCGCTCCGGGACAGGGGTTAAATGAGCAGTTCTTC.

The chain links TRBV18 to TRBJ2-3; tentatively, D is TRBD2 (5 bases). The CDR3 extends over 15 amino acids. Trimming cost V 1 base and J 2 bases, with 10 bases left between them. Per germline, CDR1 KGHSH and CDR2 LQKENI. As DNA, the CDR3 is TGTGCCAGCTCACCACTAGCGACGAACACAGATACGCAGTATTTT. This gives the protein CASSPLATNTDTQYF.

The chain employs TRBV4-1 and TRBJ1-6; TRBD1 agrees at 7 bases. V was clipped by 0 bases and J by 6 bases; unmatched bases: 5. The germline gives CDR1 MGHRA, CDR2 YSYEKL. This CDR3 comprises 16 residues. The CDR3 sequence is CASSQDQGTANSPLHF. CDR3 nucleotide sequence: TGCGCCAGCAGCCAAGATCAGGGGACAGCTAATTCACCCCTCCACTTT.

The table lists this clone with a few counts. The rearrangement uses TRBV7-8 and TRBJ2-1, with a tentative D call TRBD1 (6 bases). Deletions cut 4 bases from V and 7 bases from J, with 20 bases between. The CDR3 contains 16 residues. Germline values: CDR1 SGHVS, CDR2 FQNEAQ. The DNA for the CDR3 is TGTGCCAGCAGCTCCCAAGGCCCAGGGGTGGGGAATGAGCAGTTCTTC. Protein product: CASSSQGPGVGNEQFF.

The chain has TRBV4-2 and TRBJ2-1; possible D gene TRBD2, 6 bases. The CDR3 is 15 residues long. CDR1 is LGHNA and CDR2 is YNFKEQ in the germline V gene. V lost 0 bases and J lost 4, with 10 bases in between. CDR3 in DNA: TGTGCCAGCAGCCAAGATCGGACTATATACAATGAGCAGTTCTTC. Its translation: CASSQDRTIYNEQFF.

The chain carries TRBV7-3 and TRBJ1-4, with D perhaps matching TRBD1 (6 bases). The CDR3 loop spans 13 amino acids. The germline V and J ends were trimmed by 5 bases and 7 bases, with 11 bases remaining between them. Germline-derived CDR1 and CDR2 are SGHTA and FQGTGA. CDR3 in amino acids: CASSPTGFEKLFF. The CDR3 DNA follows: TGTGCCAGCAGCCCGACAGGTTTTGAAAAACTGTTTTTT.